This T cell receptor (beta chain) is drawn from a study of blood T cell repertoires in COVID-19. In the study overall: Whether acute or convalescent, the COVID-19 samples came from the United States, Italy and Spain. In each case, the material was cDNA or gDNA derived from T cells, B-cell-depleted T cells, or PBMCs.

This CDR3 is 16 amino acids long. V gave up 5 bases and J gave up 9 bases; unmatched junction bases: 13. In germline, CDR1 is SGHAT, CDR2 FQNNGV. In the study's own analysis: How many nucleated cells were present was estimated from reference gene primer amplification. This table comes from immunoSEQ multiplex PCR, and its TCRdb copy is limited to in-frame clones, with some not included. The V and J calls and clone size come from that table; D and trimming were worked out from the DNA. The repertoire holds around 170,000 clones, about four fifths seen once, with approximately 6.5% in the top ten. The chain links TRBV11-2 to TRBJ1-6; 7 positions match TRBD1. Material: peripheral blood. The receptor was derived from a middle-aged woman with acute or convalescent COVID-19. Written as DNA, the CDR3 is TGTGCCAGCAGCGCCCGGGACAGCGCGAGCGGTTCACCCCTCCACTTT. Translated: CASSARDSASGSPLHF.